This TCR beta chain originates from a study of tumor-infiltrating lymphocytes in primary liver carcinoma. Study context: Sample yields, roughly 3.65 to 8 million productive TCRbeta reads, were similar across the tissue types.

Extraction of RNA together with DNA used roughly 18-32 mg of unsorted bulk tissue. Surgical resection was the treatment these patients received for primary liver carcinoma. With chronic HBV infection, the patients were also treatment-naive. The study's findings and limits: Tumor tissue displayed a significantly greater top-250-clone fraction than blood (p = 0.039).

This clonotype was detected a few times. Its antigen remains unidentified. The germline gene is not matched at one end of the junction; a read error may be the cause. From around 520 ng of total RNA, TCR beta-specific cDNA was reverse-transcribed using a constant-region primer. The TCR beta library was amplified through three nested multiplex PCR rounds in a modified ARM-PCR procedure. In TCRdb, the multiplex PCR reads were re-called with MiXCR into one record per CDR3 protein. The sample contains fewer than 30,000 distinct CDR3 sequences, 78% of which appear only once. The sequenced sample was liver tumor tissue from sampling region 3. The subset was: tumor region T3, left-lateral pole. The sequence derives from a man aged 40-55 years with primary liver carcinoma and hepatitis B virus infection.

The CDR3 nucleotides read TGTGACAGCAGTTCAGCGGGAGGGCCTAGAGGGTATGAGCAGTTCTTC. This sequence encodes CDSSSAGGPRGYEQFF. This rearrangement joins TRBV12-3 or TRBV12-4 to TRBJ2-1; 10 nucleotides line up with TRBD2. There are 16 residues in the CDR3.